The 19 T cell receptor beta chains reported below all come from one sample, sequenced in a study of T cells in Graves' hyperthyroidism and ophthalmopathy. From RNA transcripts, TCR beta CDR3 regions were amplified. First-round RT-PCR targeting the TCR CDR3 was performed with the HTBI primer set. TCRdb used MiXCR to reprocess the multiplex PCR reads, holding one entry per CDR3 protein. Among around 340,000 distinct CDR3 sequences, around a sixth were seen once, and the ten largest hold 45% to 55%. Sequencing was done on a sample of blood. The receptors derive from a woman aged 45-65 years with Graves' hyperthyroidism.

This clonotype was counted between two and nine times. V is TRBV27 and J is TRBJ2-2; weak D call: TRBD1 (6 bases). The CDR3 is 14 amino acids. CDR1 MNHEY and CDR2 SMNVEV come from the germline V gene (reference sequence). Between the trimmed V and J ends, which lost 9 bases and 2 bases, there was a span of 13 bases. CDR3 in amino acids: CASTGQHNTGELFF. The CDR3 DNA is TGTGCCAGTACGGGACAACACAACACCGGGGAGCTGTTTTTT.

The chain recombines TRBV9 with TRBJ2-3; D is possibly TRBD1 or TRBD2 (6 bases each). The CDR3 covers 16 residues. Trimming took 3 bases from V and 6 from J, leaving 20 bases between them. Germline V lookup: CDR1 SGDLS, CDR2 YYNGEE. CDR3 sequence reads: CASSEFLGGVKDTQYF. For the CDR3, the DNA is TGTGCCAGCAGCGAATTTCTGGGGGGCGTTAAGGATACGCAGTATTTT.

Note on this clonotype: The CDR3 does not close with the conserved phenylalanine or tryptophan, likely indicating a read error. This chain joins TRBV5-1 and TRBJ1-2; 7 bases agree with TRBD1. The CDR3 has 15 amino acids. Germline loops: CDR1 SGHRS, CDR2 YFSETQ. Germline trimming cut 4 bases from V and 0 bases from J; bases unmatched to any gene: 6. The CDR3 DNA reads TGCGCCAGCAGCCACGGACAGGAAGCTAACTATGGCTACACCCTC. Protein sequence: CASSHGQEANYGYTL.

This clonotype was seen more than once but under ten times. The chain couples TRBV6-1 to TRBJ2-5; the D gene could be TRBD1 or TRBD2 (5 bases each). Germline CDR1 and CDR2: MNHNS and SASEGT. Trimming took 3 bases from V and 5 from J, leaving 16 bases between them. The CDR3 has 15 amino acids. CDR3 in amino acids: CASSESEVWGETQYF. CDR3 nucleotides: TGTGCCAGCAGTGAGTCCGAGGTTTGGGGGGAGACCCAGTACTTC.

This chain joins TRBV6-9 and TRBJ2-3; 7 bases are shared with TRBD1. Trimming at V came to 4 bases and at J to 2 bases, leaving 9 bases not matched to a gene. Germline V gene data show CDR1 as MNHGY and CDR2 as SVAAGI. This CDR3 is 16 amino acids long. As DNA, the CDR3 is TGTGCCAGCAGTTCCCAGAGGACAGGAGACACAGATACGCAGTATTTT. Its translation: CASSSQRTGDTDTQYF.

This clonotype was counted at least ten times. The chain couples TRBV6-1 to TRBJ2-1, with D perhaps matching TRBD2 (5 bases). This CDR3 has 14 residues. Germline lookup yields CDR1 MNHNS and CDR2 SASEGT. V lost 2 bases to trimming and J lost 6 bases, with 11 bases between them. CDR3 sequence (DNA): TGTGCCAGCAGTGAACTGGACTGGACCAATGAGCAGTTCTTC. Translated, it gives CASSELDWTNEQFF.

This clonotype has only a few counts. The gene calls are TRBV7-3 and TRBJ2-3, with D possibly being TRBD2 (7 bases). Germline V gives CDR1 SGHTA, CDR2 FQGTGA. This CDR3 has 14 amino acids. The ends were cut back, 2 bases at V and 4 bases at J, with 10 bases in the middle. The CDR3 here is CASSLLGGADTQYF. The DNA of the CDR3 is TGTGCCAGCAGCTTATTAGGGGGGGCAGATACGCAGTATTTT.

This clonotype was found many times. V usage is TRBV11-2 and J usage is TRBJ1-1; maybe TRBD1 (6 bases). Germline V gene data show CDR1 as SGHAT and CDR2 as FQNNGV. The CDR3 contains 15 residues. Trimming left V 6 bases short and J 5 bases short, with 19 bases between. The CDR3, as DNA: TGTGCCAGCAGGCAGGGGAGGGGTATAAGGACTGAAGCTTTCTTT. Protein product: CASRQGRGIRTEAFF.

This clonotype showed up many times. This chain joins TRBV5-1 and TRBJ1-1, with D perhaps matching TRBD1 (6 bases). Per germline, CDR1 SGHRS and CDR2 YFSETQ. This CDR3 comprises 14 residues. V lost 4 bases, J lost 11 bases, and 21 bases lay in between. CDR3 loop: CASSTQTGVMSAFF. The CDR3, as DNA: TGCGCCAGCAGCACCCAGACAGGAGTGATGTCGGCTTTCTTT. The full variable domain, in which reference TRBV5-1 and TRBJ1-1 provide the parts outside the CDR3, is KAGVTQTPRYLIKTRGQQVTLSCSPISGHRSVSWYQQTPGQGLQFLFEYFSETQRNKGNFPGRFSGRQFSNSRSEMNVSTLELGDSALYLCASSTQTGVMSAFFGQGTRLTVV.

This chain connects TRBV12-3 or TRBV12-4 to TRBJ1-2; 7 nucleotides line up with TRBD1. This CDR3 comprises 14 residues. V trimming: 2 bases; J trimming: 8 bases; junction bases outside the gene matches: 8. CDR3 amino acids: CASSLLGGAGGYTF. The CDR3 DNA follows: TGTGCCAGCAGTTTACTAGGGGGCGCAGGAGGCTACACCTTC.

This clonotype was counted ten times or more. The chain uses TRBV4-1 and TRBJ1-1; maybe TRBD1 (5 bases). V lost 0 bases and J 1 base, leaving 18 bases between the germline ends. Germline CDR1 reads MGHRA; CDR2 reads YSYEKL. CDR3 length: 18 residues. This CDR3 reads CASSQDRGRWVSNTEAFF. DNA of the CDR3: TGCGCCAGCAGCCAAGATAGGGGCAGGTGGGTATCGAACACTGAAGCTTTCTTT.

This clonotype has a count of ten or more. The chain is built from TRBV6-5 and TRBJ2-1; D gene uncertain. CDR1 is MNHEY, CDR2 SVGAGI, per germline. This CDR3 spans 13 amino acids. Trimming removed 0 bases at V and 5 bases at J, with 5 bases between. The CDR3, as DNA: TGTGCCAGCAGTTACTCTTTCAACAATGAGCAGTTCTTC. Protein: CASSYSFNNEQFF.

This sequence joins TRBV20-1 and TRBJ2-1; 14 bases are shared with TRBD2. This CDR3 region has 15 residues. From germline, CDR1 is DFQATT and CDR2 SNEGSKA (reference sequence). J lost 4 bases, V lost 6 bases, and 5 bases had no gene match. The CDR3 here is CSAAGLAGGYNEQFF. CDR3 DNA sequence: TGCAGTGCGGCAGGACTAGCGGGAGGATACAATGAGCAGTTCTTC.

This clonotype has a single count. The rearrangement links TRBV10-2 to TRBJ2-1; 7 nucleotides match TRBD2. Per germline, CDR1 WSHSY and CDR2 SAAADI. V lost 5 bases and J lost 5; bases outside the gene matches: 6. The length of the CDR3 is 14 residues. CDR3 sequence: CASSPLAVNNEQFF. The CDR3 DNA reads as TGCGCCAGCAGTCCGCTAGCGGTGAACAATGAGCAGTTCTTC.

This clonotype was detected many times. The chain has TRBV6-1 and TRBJ1-1, with no clear D. The germline CDR1 and CDR2 sequences are MNHNS and SASEGT. Trimming removed 4 bases at V and 1 base at J, with 13 bases between. The CDR3 runs 15 residues. DNA for the CDR3: TGTGCCAGCAGTGCCTTTCAGGACCGGAACACTGAAGCTTTCTTT. As protein: CASSAFQDRNTEAFF.

CDR3 DNA sequence: TGTGCCAGCAGTCCCCTGGGCTATGGCTACACCTTC. Translation: CASSPLGYGYTF. The V and J genes are TRBV6-1 and TRBJ1-2, with unresolved D. Germline lookup yields CDR1 MNHNS and CDR2 SASEGT. The CDR3 has 12 amino acids. The germline V and J ends were trimmed by 5 bases and 4 bases, with 8 bases remaining between them.

This clonotype occurred many times. V and J are TRBV27 and TRBJ2-7; 13 bases align to TRBD2. The CDR3 runs 16 residues. The germline gives CDR1 MNHEY, CDR2 SMNVEV (reference sequence). With 5 bases clipped from V and 3 bases from J, the junction kept 7 bases outside the gene matches. The CDR3 coding sequence is TGTGCCAGCAGTACAGGACTAGCGGGAGTATACTACGAGCAGTACTTC. Protein product: CASSTGLAGVYYEQYF.

This clonotype occurred a few times. This chain uses TRBV30 with TRBJ2-5, with 16 bases fitting TRBD2. J gave up 5 bases and V 3 bases, and 6 bases lay outside the gene matches. Germline CDR1 and CDR2: GTSNPN and SVGIG (reference sequence). The CDR3 contains 16 residues. The CDR3, as DNA: TGTGCCTGGAGCCGGGGACTAGCGGGAGGGGGGGAGACCCAGTACTTC. Amino acids: CAWSRGLAGGGETQYF.

This clonotype was recorded a few times. The chain links TRBV7-6 to TRBJ2-3; possibly TRBD1 for D (5 bases). Germline V lookup: CDR1 SGHVS, CDR2 FNYEAQ. V lost 3 bases, J lost 4 bases, and 11 bases lay in between. CDR3 length: 14 amino acids. CDR3 region: CASSFAGHSDTQYF. CDR3 in DNA: TGTGCCAGCAGCTTTGCAGGGCACTCAGATACGCAGTATTTT.